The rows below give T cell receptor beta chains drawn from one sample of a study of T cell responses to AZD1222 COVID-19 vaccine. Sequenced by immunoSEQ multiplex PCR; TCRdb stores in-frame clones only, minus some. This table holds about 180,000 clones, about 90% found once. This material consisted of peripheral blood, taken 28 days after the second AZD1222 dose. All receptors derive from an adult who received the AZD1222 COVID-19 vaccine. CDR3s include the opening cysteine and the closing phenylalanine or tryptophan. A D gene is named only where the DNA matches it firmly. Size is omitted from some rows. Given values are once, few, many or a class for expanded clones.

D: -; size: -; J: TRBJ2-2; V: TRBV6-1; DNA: TGTGCCAGCAGTGAGAGGTTCACCGGGGAGCTGTTTTTT; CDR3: CASSERFTGELFF
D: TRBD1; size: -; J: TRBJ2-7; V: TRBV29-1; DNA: TGCAGCGTTGCTGGACAGGGGGCCTACGAGCAGTACTTC; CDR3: CSVAGQGAYEQYF
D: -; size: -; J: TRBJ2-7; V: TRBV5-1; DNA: TGCGCCAGCAGCAACCGACTGGCCTCCTACGAGCAGTACTTC; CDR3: CASSNRLASYEQYF
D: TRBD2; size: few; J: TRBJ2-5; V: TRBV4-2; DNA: TGTGCCAGCAGCCAAGTCCAGCGGGGGGGCATTGAGACCCAGTACTTC; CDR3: CASSQVQRGGIETQYF
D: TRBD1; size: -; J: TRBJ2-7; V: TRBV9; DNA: TGTGCCAGCAGCGTAGAGGACAGGGGAGTCTCCGAGCAGTACTTC; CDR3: CASSVEDRGVSEQYF
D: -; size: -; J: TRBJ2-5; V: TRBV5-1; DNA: TGCGCCAGCAGCTTAAAGGGTAATAGTGGACAAGAGACCCAGTACTTC; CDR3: CASSLKGNSGQETQYF
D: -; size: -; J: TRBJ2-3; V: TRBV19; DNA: TGTGCCAGTAGTATAGGAACGAGCTCCTCTAGCACAGATACGCAGTATTTT; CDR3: CASSIGTSSSSTDTQYF
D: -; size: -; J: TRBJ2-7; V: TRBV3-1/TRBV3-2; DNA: TGTGCCAGCAGCCAAGCCGGGGGGCCATTGCTCTACGAGCAGTACTTC; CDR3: CASSQAGGPLLYEQYF
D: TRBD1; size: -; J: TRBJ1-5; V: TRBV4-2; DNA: TGTGCCAGCAGCCAAGATCCCGGGACAGGGTCCGTTTCCCAGCATTTT; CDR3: CASSQDPGTGSVSQHF
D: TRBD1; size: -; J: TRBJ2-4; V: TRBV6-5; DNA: TGTGCCAGCAGCTGGACAGGGGACAACATTCAGTACTTC; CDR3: CASSWTGDNIQYF
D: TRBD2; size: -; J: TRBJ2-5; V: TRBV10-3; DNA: TGTGCCATCAGATGGGGAGGGACTTGGGGGGGAATAAAAGAGACCCAGTACTTC; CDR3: CAIRWGGTWGGIKETQYF
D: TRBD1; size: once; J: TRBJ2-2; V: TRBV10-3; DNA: TGTGCCATCAGGTCAGGGGGCACCGGGGAGCTGTTTTTT; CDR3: CAIRSGGTGELFF
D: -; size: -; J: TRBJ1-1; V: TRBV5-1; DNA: TGCGCCAGCAGCCCGACGCAAGGGACATTGAACACTGAAGCTTTCTTT; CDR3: CASSPTQGTLNTEAFF
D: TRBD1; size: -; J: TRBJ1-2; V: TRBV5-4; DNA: TGTGCCAGCAGCCAGGACAGGGTGAACTATGGCTACACCTTC; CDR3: CASSQDRVNYGYTF
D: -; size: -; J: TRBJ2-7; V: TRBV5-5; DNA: TGTGCCAGCAGCTTCTCCTACGAGCAGTACTTC; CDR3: CASSFSYEQYF
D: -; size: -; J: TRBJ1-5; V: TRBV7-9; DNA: TGTGCCAGCAGCTCTCAGACAGGATACAATCAGCCCCAGCATTTT; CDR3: CASSSQTGYNQPQHF
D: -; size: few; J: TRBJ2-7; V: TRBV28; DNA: TGTGCCAGCTACACGGGGCTGGCACCACAGTACGAGCAGTACTTC; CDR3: CASYTGLAPQYEQYF
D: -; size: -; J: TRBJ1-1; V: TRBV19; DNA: TGTGCCAGTAGTGTCCAATCCTTACCGGGACTCGAAGCTTTCTTT; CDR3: CASSVQSLPGLEAFF
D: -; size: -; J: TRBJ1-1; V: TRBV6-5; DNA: TGTGCCAGCACTAAAGAGGTGGGGTACACAGCTTTCTTT; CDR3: CASTKEVGYTAFF
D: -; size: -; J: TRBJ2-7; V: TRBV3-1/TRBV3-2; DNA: TGTGCCAGCAGCTACACACAGGGCCCCGAGCAGTACTTC; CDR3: CASSYTQGPEQYF
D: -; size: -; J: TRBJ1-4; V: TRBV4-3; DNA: TGCGCCAGCAGCCAACAGACGGGTACCCCCACAACTAATGAAAAACTGTTTTTT; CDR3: CASSQQTGTPTTNEKLFF
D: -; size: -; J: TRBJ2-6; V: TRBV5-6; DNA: TGTGCCAGCAGCTTGGTACGCGTCTCTGGGGCCAACGTCCTGACTTTC; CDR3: CASSLVRVSGANVLTF
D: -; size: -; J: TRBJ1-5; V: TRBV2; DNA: TGTGCCAGCAGTGAAGTCACAGGGTCTCAGCCCCAGCATTTT; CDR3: CASSEVTGSQPQHF
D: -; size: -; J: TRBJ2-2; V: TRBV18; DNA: TGTGCCAGCTCACCAGGGGGAAACACCGGGGAGCTGTTTTTT; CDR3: CASSPGGNTGELFF
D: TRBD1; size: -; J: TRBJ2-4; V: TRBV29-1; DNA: TGCAGCGTTGAGGGACAGGAGGCGAACATTCAGTACTTC; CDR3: CSVEGQEANIQYF
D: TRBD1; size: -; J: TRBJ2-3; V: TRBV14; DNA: TGTGCCAGCAGCCAGTTCGGGACAGGAGGCACAGATACGCAGTATTTT; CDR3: CASSQFGTGGTDTQYF
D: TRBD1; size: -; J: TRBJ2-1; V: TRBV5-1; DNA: TGCGCCAGCAGCCCATCTCCTCGGGACAGGTCCTACAATGAGCAGTTCTTC; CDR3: CASSPSPRDRSYNEQFF
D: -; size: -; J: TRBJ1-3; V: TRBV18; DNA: TGTGCCAGCTCTCCCCGACAGGGAAACACCATATATTTT; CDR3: CASSPRQGNTIYF
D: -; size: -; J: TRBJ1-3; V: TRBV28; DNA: TGTGCCGGCGGCCAGGGAGGGGAAGGAAACACCATATATTTT; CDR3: CAGGQGGEGNTIYF
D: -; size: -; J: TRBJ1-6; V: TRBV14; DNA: TGTGCCAGCAGCCAGGCCTGGGGGGATAATTCACCCCTCCACTTT; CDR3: CASSQAWGDNSPLHF
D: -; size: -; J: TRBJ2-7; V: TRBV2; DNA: TGTGCCAGCTGCCTCAGAAACTACGAGCAGTACTTC; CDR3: CASCLRNYEQYF
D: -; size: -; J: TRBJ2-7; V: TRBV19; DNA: TGTGCCAGTAGTCGGTTTGGGGATGAATACGAGCAGTACTTC; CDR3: CASSRFGDEYEQYF
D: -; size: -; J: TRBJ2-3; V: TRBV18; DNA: TGTGCCAGCTCACCGGACAGAACCAGAGCCACAGATACGCAGTATTTT; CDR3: CASSPDRTRATDTQYF
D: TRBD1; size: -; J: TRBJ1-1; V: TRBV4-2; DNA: TGTGCCAGCAGCCAAGTGGGAACAGGGGGGGAGGGAGAAGACACTGAAGCTTTCTTT; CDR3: CASSQVGTGGEGEDTEAFF
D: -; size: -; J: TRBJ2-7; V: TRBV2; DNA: TGTGCCAGCACTGACAGTATCGAGCAGTACTTC; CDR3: CASTDSIEQYF
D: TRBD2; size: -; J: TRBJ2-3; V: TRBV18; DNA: TGTGCCAGCTCACCACGACTAGCGGGGGGGTCAAGCGCAGATACGCAGTATTTT; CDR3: CASSPRLAGGSSADTQYF
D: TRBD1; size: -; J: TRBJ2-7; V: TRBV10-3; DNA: TGTGCCATTAGCGGGACAGGGGCCCGCGTTCTTTCCTACGAGCAGTACTTC; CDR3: CAISGTGARVLSYEQYF
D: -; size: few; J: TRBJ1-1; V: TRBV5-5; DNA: TGTGCCAGCAGCCTTGCTTGGACACTGAACACTGAAGCTTTCTTT; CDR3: CASSLAWTLNTEAFF
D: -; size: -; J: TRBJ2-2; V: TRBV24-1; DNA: TGTGCCACCAGTCAGAGCACCGGGGAGCTGTTTTTT; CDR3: CATSQSTGELFF
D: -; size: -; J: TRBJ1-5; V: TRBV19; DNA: TGTGCCAGTAGTATCTTTAGGGGTCAGAGCAATCAGCCCCAGCATTTT; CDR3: CASSIFRGQSNQPQHF
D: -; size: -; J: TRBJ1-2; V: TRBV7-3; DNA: TGTGCCAGCAGCCCCCAGGTTGATGCTAACTATGGCTACACCTTC; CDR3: CASSPQVDANYGYTF
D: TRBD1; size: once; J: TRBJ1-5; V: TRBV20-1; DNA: TGCAGTGCTAGTGAAAACAGGGGAGGCAATCAGCCCCAGCATTTT; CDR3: CSASENRGGNQPQHF
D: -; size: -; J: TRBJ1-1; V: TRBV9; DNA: TGTGCCAGCAGCCCCCTGGAGGTCGAAGCTTTCTTT; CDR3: CASSPLEVEAFF
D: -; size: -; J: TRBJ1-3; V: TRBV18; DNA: TGTGCCAGCTCACCACTAGGGACCTCTGGAAACACCATATATTTT; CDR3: CASSPLGTSGNTIYF
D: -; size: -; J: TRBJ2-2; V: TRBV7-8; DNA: TGTGCCAGCAGCCAAATCGGTCAGACGACCACGAACACCGGGGAGCTGTTTTTT; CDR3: CASSQIGQTTTNTGELFF
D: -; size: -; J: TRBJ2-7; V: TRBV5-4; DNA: TGTGCCAGCAGCTCCGAGTCCTACGAGCAGTACTTC; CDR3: CASSSESYEQYF
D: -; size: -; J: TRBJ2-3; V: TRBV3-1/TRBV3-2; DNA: TGTGCCAGCAGCCGGACCTTCACAGATACGCAGTATTTT; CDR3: CASSRTFTDTQYF
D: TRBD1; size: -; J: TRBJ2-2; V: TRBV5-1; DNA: TGCGCCAGCAGCCGTGACCGGACAGGCACCGGGGAGCTGTTTTTT; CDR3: CASSRDRTGTGELFF
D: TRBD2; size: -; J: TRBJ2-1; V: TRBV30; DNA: TGTGCCTGGCGGACTAGCGGGGGAATGTACAATGAGCAGTTCTTC; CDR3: CAWRTSGGMYNEQFF
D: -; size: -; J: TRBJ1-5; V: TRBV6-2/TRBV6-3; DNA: TGTGCCAGCAGTTACGGCGGTCGGATCGGCAATCAGCCCCAGCATTTT; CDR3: CASSYGGRIGNQPQHF
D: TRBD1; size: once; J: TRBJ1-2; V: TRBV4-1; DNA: TGCGCCAGCAGCAGGGGACAGGGGGCCAACTATGGCTACACCTTC; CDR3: CASSRGQGANYGYTF
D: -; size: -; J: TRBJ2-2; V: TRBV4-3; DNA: TGCGCCAGCAGCCAAGGATTAAGCAGGACTTCGAACACCGGGGAGCTGTTTTTT; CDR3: CASSQGLSRTSNTGELFF
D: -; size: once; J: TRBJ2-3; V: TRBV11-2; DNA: TGTGCCAGCAGCTTAGAGCCCTATGGGCTCACAGATACGCAGTATTTT; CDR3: CASSLEPYGLTDTQYF
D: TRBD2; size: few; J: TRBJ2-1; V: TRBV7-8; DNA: TGTGCCAGCAGCTTAGTCAGATACAGCGGGAGGACTTACAATGAGCAGTTCTTC; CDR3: CASSLVRYSGRTYNEQFF
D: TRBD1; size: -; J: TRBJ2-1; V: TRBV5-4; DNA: TGTGCCAGCAGCTTGGCCAGGACAGGGGGCAATGAGCAGTTCTTC; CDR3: CASSLARTGGNEQFF
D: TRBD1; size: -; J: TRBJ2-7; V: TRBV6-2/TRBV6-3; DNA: TGTGCCAGCAGTCGAGGACAGGGGGCGTACGAGCAGTACTTC; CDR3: CASSRGQGAYEQYF
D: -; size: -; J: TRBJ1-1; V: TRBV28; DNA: TGTGCCAGCAGTTTGGGACAGAACACTGAAGCTTTCTTT; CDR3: CASSLGQNTEAFF
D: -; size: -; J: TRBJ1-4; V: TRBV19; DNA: TGTGCCAGTAGGCGCAGGGGCGGCGGTGAAAAACTGTTTTTT; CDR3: CASRRRGGGEKLFF
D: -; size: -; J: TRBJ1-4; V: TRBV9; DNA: TGTGCCAGCAGCGTAGATGCTGCAACTAATGAAAAACTGTTTTTT; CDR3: CASSVDAATNEKLFF
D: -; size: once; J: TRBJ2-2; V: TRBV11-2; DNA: TGTGCCAGCAGCTCTGGCCCTACGGGCGCCGGGGGTGATGGGGAGCTGTTTTTT; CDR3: CASSSGPTGAGGDGELFF